A single sample gave rise to the 10 T cell receptor beta chains below, sequenced in a study of T-cell memory formation after mild COVID-19 (dated by TCRdb to about 2021). Receptor amplification or capture employed 5' RACE. The instrument given in TCRdb is Illumina NovaSeq 6000. Starting from the raw public reads, TCRdb applied fastp trimming at Q25, assembled clones with MiXCR and retained in-frame beta chains. Rows with one shared CDR3 protein collapse into an entry with the most common genes and DNA. A total of 400,000 to 550,000 distinct CDR3 sequences appear in this sample, about 23% of them only once. Clones ranked in the top ten supply approximately 13% of the sample. What was sequenced was PBMCs or a T cell subset sorted from them (not recorded which). The receptors come from an adult woman who had mild COVID-19 (a few samples of this study predate the infection). The sample titles of this study are shuffled in the database, so cell type and time point are left out; the donor was told from shared clones.

This clonotype was seen a few times. This sequence joins TRBV15 and TRBJ1-2; 7 bases are shared with TRBD1. The CDR3 is made up of 15 amino acids. The trim removed 0 bases at V and 3 bases at J, leaving 4 bases unmatched. The germline gives CDR1 LNHNV, CDR2 YYDKDF (reference sequence). CDR3 residues: CATSRDDRAYYGYTF. CDR3 in DNA: TGTGCCACCAGCAGAGACGACAGGGCATACTATGGCTACACCTTC.

The genes are TRBV20-1 and TRBJ1-1; unclear D gene. V lost 5 bases to trimming and J lost 1 base, with 17 bases between them. CDR3 length: 15 residues. Germline CDR1 and CDR2: DFQATT and SNEGSKA (reference sequence). The CDR3 DNA is TGCAGTGCTCTAGATCCAAGGTACCCGAACACTGAAGCTTTCTTT. Translation gives CSALDPRYPNTEAFF.

This clonotype turned up a few times. The rearrangement uses TRBV5-6 and TRBJ2-5; D not certain. This CDR3 region has 13 residues. Germline loops: CDR1 SGHDT, CDR2 YYEEEE. Between the trimmed V and J ends, which lost 6 bases and 2 bases, there was a span of 11 bases. The CDR3 sequence: CASTLNRQETQYF. Written as DNA, the CDR3 is TGTGCCAGCACCTTAAACCGGCAAGAGACCCAGTACTTC. Variable domain in full (rest from reference TRBV5-6 and TRBJ2-5): DAGVTQSPTHLIKTRGQQVTLRCSPKSGHDTVSWYQQALGQGPQFIFQYYEEEERQRGNFPDRFSGHQFPNYSSELNVNALLLGDSALYLCASTLNRQETQYFGPGTRLLVL.

The chain carries TRBV2 and TRBJ2-7; D perhaps matches TRBD1 (5 bases). The V and J ends lost 2 bases and 0 bases respectively, with 17 bases between them. Germline V gene sequence: CDR1 SNHLY, CDR2 FYNNEI. The CDR3 loop spans 17 amino acids. CDR3 amino acids: CASSERKGRARSYEQYF. The CDR3, as DNA: TGTGCCAGCAGTGAACGAAAAGGCAGGGCCCGCTCCTACGAGCAGTACTTC.

Only a few counts were recorded for this clonotype. This chain links TRBV20-1 with TRBJ2-1; no definite D call. With 8 bases removed from V and 7 bases from J, the gap between germline ends came to 6 bases. The CDR3 contains 9 residues. Per germline, CDR1 DFQATT and CDR2 SNEGSKA (reference sequence). CDR3 in DNA: TGCAGTATCGGGAATGAGCAGTTCTTC. This translates into CSIGNEQFF.

This clonotype was observed a handful of times. This CDR3 is CSASPGLAISQETQYF. The CDR3 region has the DNA TGCAGTGCTAGCCCGGGACTAGCGATTTCCCAAGAGACCCAGTACTTC. This sequence joins TRBV20-1 and TRBJ2-5, with TRBD2 matching over 10 bases. This CDR3 has 16 amino acids. After removal of 3 bases from V and 1 base from J, the junction contained 8 bases not matched to a gene. Germline loops: CDR1 DFQATT, CDR2 SNEGSKA (reference sequence).

This chain links TRBV4-3 with TRBJ1-1, with D tentatively TRBD1 (5 bases). The V gene's germline CDR1 is LGHNA and CDR2 YSLEER. Trimming left V 1 base short and J 5 bases short, with 20 bases between. This CDR3 has 17 residues. CDR3 nucleotide sequence: TGCGCCAGCAGCCAAGGCAAATGGGACCTCCTGGGAACTGAAGCTTTCTTT. Amino acid sequence: CASSQGKWDLLGTEAFF.

The chain combines TRBV7-9 with TRBJ1-2; 7 nucleotides agree with TRBD1. This CDR3 region has 15 residues. Germline values: CDR1 SEHNR, CDR2 FQNEAQ (reference sequence). The ends lost 5 bases at V and 7 bases at J; junction bases unmatched: 13. In DNA form, the CDR3 reads TGTGCCAGCAGCGCCCCGGGCAGGGGGGGTATTGGCTACACCTTC. Protein: CASSAPGRGGIGYTF.

This clonotype was detected only a few times. The rearrangement uses TRBV18 and TRBJ1-2; D gene ambiguous. With 0 bases removed from V and 6 bases from J, the gap between germline ends came to 11 bases. Germline V gene data show CDR1 as KGHSH and CDR2 as LQKENI. The CDR3 covers 14 residues. The CDR3: CASSPPEGRDGYTF. CDR3 DNA: TGTGCCAGCTCACCACCGGAAGGGCGGGATGGCTACACCTTC.

This clonotype has only a few counts. The chain carries TRBV24-1 and TRBJ2-1, with TRBD2 matching over 13 bases. The J segment lost 0 bases and the V segment lost 1 base, leaving 2 bases of the junction unmatched. CDR1 and CDR2 from the germline V gene are KGHDR and SFDVKD. This CDR3 comprises 18 residues. CDR3 loop: CATSDFRTSGSSYNEQFF. DNA of the CDR3: TGTGCCACCAGTGATTTCCGGACTAGCGGGAGCTCCTACAATGAGCAGTTCTTC.